One and the same sample provided the 8 T cell receptor beta chains below, sequenced in a study of CD8+ T cells in alopecia areata. Treatment meaning: oral pan-JAK inhibitor, 5-10 mg twice daily. Once RNA had been extracted, it was reverse transcribed into cDNA to act as the sequencing template. This table comes from immunoSEQ multiplex PCR, and its TCRdb copy is limited to in-frame clones, with some not included. The table has more than 200,000 clones, 43% seen once. This specimen consisted of CD4+ T cells sorted from blood, obtained at roughly week 36, from a patient treated with tofacitinib. These TCRs come from a human donor with alopecia areata.

This chain uses TRBV25-1 with TRBJ1-2, with 7 bases aligning to TRBD1. The CDR3 length is 15 residues. Germline V lookup: CDR1 MGHDK, CDR2 SYGVNS. The ends lost 3 bases at V and 4 bases at J; junction bases unmatched: 8. The CDR3 region has the DNA TGTGCCAGCAGTGACCGGCGACAGGGCCCCTATGGCTACACCTTC. This gives the protein CASSDRRQGPYGYTF.

This clone was detected a few times. The V call is TRBV7-9, the J call TRBJ2-3; D uncertain. The V end was cut by 4 bases, the J end by 4 bases, with 6 bases between. This CDR3 region has 12 residues. Germline V lookup: CDR1 SEHNR, CDR2 FQNEAQ (reference sequence). CDR3 in amino acids: CASSSAADTQYF. In DNA, the CDR3 is TGTGCCAGCAGCTCCGCGGCAGATACGCAGTATTTT.

The chain carries TRBV7-9 and TRBJ1-2; D is uncertain. The CDR3 is 12 residues long. Trimming left V 11 bases short and J 3 bases short, with 13 bases between. Germline values: CDR1 SEHNR, CDR2 FQNEAQ (reference sequence). The CDR3 is CASTPRDYGYTF. CDR3 sequence (DNA): TGTGCCTCGACCCCTCGGGACTATGGCTACACCTTC.

This clone was seen more than once but under ten times. The V and J genes are TRBV29-1 and TRBJ2-1; possible D gene TRBD1, 5 bases. V lost 7 bases to trimming and J lost 8 bases, with 15 bases between them. From germline, CDR1 is SQVTM and CDR2 ANQGSEA. There are 12 residues in the CDR3. The CDR3 nucleotides read TGCAGCGGGACACGGTATGACGATGAGCAGTTCTTC. Translation: CSGTRYDDEQFF.

CDR3: CASSFGGRTGELFF. The CDR3 region has the DNA TGTGCCAGCAGCTTTGGGGGGCGAACCGGGGAGCTGTTTTTT. The chain uses TRBV7-2 and TRBJ2-2, with D perhaps being TRBD1 or TRBD2 (6 bases each). The V gene's germline CDR1 is SGHTA and CDR2 FQGNSA. The CDR3 has 14 residues. Trimming took 3 bases from V and 5 from J, leaving 10 bases between them.

This clone was seen only a few times. One end of the junction varies from germline; a read error may be responsible. The chain employs TRBV20-1 and TRBJ2-1, with TRBD2 matching 12 bases. The CDR3 loop spans 11 amino acids. The germline V gene has CDR1 DFQATT and CDR2 SNEGSKA (reference sequence). CDR3 in amino acids: CSAGTSGRYIF. In DNA form, the CDR3 reads TGCAGTGCTGGAACTAGCGGGAGGTATATCTTC.

The J gene is TRBJ2-4, the V gene TRBV28; D uncertain. Between the trimmed V and J ends, which lost 3 bases and 6 bases, there was a span of 12 bases. The germline CDR1 and CDR2 sequences are MDHEN and SYDVKM. The CDR3 is 14 amino acids. The DNA of the CDR3 is TGTGCCAGCAGTTTTTCTCTCGTTGGAAACATTCAGTACTTC. Residues: CASSFSLVGNIQYF.

This clone was counted only a few times. The gene calls are TRBV29-1 and TRBJ1-2, with D possibly matching TRBD1 (5 bases). The CDR3 is 12 residues long. The germline CDR1 and CDR2 sequences are SQVTM and ANQGSEA. V shed 7 bases and J shed 5 bases, with 14 bases lying between them. As DNA, the CDR3 is TGCAGCGCTGGGGGACCGGAGTATGGCTACACCTTC. It codes for CSAGGPEYGYTF.